The source of this T cell receptor beta chain is a study of CD8+ T cells in alopecia areata. Treatment meaning: oral pan-JAK inhibitor, 5-10 mg twice daily. CD4+ and CD8+ T cells were sorted from PBMCs. TCR sequencing used cDNA made by reverse transcription of extracted RNA. Sequencing used immunoSEQ multiplex PCR; TCRdb keeps in-frame clones, though not all of them. The sample has some 180,000 clones; around 51% are singletons. The specimen was CD8+ T cells sorted from blood, collected at roughly week 52, from a patient treated with tofacitinib. The origin of this receptor is a human donor with alopecia areata.

DNA for the CDR3: TGTGCCAGCAGCTTCGTGACGGAGTCTTACGAGCAGTACTTC. Its protein product is CASSFVTESYEQYF. The chain joins TRBV7-9 to TRBJ2-7; D ambiguous. Trimming cost V 3 bases and J 4 bases, with 13 bases left between them. The CDR3 totals 14 residues. Germline assignment: CDR1 SEHNR and CDR2 FQNEAQ (reference sequence).